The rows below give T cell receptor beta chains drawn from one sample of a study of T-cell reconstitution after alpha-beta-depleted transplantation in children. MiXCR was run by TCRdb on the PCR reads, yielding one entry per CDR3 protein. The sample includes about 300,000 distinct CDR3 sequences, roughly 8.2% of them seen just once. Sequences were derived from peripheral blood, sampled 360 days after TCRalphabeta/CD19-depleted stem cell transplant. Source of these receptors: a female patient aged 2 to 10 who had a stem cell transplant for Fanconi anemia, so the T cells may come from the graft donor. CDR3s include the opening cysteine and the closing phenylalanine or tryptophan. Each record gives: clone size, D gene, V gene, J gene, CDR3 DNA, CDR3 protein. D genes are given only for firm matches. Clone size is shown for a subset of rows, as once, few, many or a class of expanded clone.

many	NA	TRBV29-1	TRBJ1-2	TGCAGCGTTCTGGGGGGAAGCTATGGCTACACCTTC	CSVLGGSYGYTF
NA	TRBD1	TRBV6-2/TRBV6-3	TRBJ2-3	TGTGCCAGCAGTTACATGGGAACAGGGGCGAGGATAGCTCATACGCAGTATTTT	CASSYMGTGARIAHTQYF
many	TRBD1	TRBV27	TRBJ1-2	TGTGCCAGCAGTCAATCCAGACAGGGACAGATATATGGCTACACCTTC	CASSQSRQGQIYGYTF
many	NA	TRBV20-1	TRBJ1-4	TGCAGTGCTAGCGAGCAGGTCTCTGAAAAACTGTTTTTT	CSASEQVSEKLFF
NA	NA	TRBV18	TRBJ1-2	TGTGCCAGCTCACCCCTCGGGAGGCCCTGGGATATCTATGGCTACACCTTC	CASSPLGRPWDIYGYTF
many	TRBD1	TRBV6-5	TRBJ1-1	TGTGCCAGCAGCTTATTAACAGGGGTGAACACTGAAGCTTTCTTT	CASSLLTGVNTEAFF
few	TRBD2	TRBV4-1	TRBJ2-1	TGCGCCAGCAGCCAAGGTGGTTCGGGTTCTAGCGGGGGGGCCTTGGCTGAGCAGTTCTTC	CASSQGGSGSSGGALAEQFF
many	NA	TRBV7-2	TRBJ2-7	TGTGCCAGCAGCTTATGGGGCAGGGCCTACGAGCAGTACTTC	CASSLWGRAYEQYF
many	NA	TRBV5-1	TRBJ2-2	TGCGCCAGCAGCCCCCTCACAGGAGAGAACACCGGGGAGCTGTTTTTT	CASSPLTGENTGELFF
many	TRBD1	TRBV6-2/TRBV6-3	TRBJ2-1	TGTGCCGGCCGAGCAGGGGACAGCTCCTACAATGAGCAGTTCTTC	CAGRAGDSSYNEQFF
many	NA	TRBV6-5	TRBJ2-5	TGTGCCAGCAGTTACGGCAGGGTGAAGACCCAGTACTTC	CASSYGRVKTQYF
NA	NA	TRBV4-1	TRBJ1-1	TGCGCCAGCAGCCAAGATCCGTGGAACACTGAAGCTTTCTTT	CASSQDPWNTEAFF
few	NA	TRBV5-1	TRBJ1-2	TGCGCCAGCAGCCCGGGCAGGGGAGTGACTGGCTACACCTTC	CASSPGRGVTGYTF
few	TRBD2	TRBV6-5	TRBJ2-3	TGTGCCAGCAGTTACGGTGGCGGGGGGACAGATACGCAGTATTTT	CASSYGGGGTDTQYF
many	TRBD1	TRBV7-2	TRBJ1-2	TGTGCCAGCAGCTGCCTCCTGGACGGGACAGGGGTACACTATGGCTACACCTTC	CASSCLLDGTGVHYGYTF
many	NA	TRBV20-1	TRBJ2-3	TGCAGTGCTAGATCGGCGGGACCTAGCACAGATACGCAGTATTTT	CSARSAGPSTDTQYF
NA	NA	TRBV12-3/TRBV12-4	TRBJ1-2	TGTGCCAGCAGTTTTGAGGGTCGGCGTCAGGGCTCAAAGTATGGCTACACCTTC	CASSFEGRRQGSKYGYTF
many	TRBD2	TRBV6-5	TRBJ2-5	TGTGCCAGCAGTTACTCGCTCCCGGGACTAGCGGGACGAGAGACCCAGTACTTC	CASSYSLPGLAGRETQYF
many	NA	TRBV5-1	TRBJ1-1	TGCGCCAGCAGCCCCGATGTGACTGGGACTGAAGCTTTCTTT	CASSPDVTGTEAFF
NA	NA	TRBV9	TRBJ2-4	TGTGCCAGCAGCCCGCTCCATTCATCCGGAAACATTCAGTACTTC	CASSPLHSSGNIQYF
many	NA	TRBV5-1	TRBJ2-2	TGCGCCAGCAGCTTGATGTACAACACCGGGGAGCTGTTTTTT	CASSLMYNTGELFF
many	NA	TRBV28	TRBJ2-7	TGTGCCAGCAGTTCCCCCAACCTCCGCGGCTACGAGCAGTACTTC	CASSSPNLRGYEQYF
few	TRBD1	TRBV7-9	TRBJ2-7	TGTGCCAGCAGCTGGGCGAAGGCAGGGGGCCTATACGAGCAGTACTTC	CASSWAKAGGLYEQYF
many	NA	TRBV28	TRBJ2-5	TGTGCCACCCACCAACAGGGATGGGAGACCCAGTACTTC	CATHQQGWETQYF
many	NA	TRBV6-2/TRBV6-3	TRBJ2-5	TGTGCCAGCGGAACCGCGTGGGAGACCCAGTACTTC	CASGTAWETQYF
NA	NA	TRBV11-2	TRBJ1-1	TGTGCCAGCAGCTTAGATAGAGGGGCCAGCCATCCCATGAACACTGAAGCTTTCTTT	CASSLDRGASHPMNTEAFF
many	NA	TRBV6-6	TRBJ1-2	TGTGCCAGCAGTTATGGTTTCGCAGGCTACACCTTC	CASSYGFAGYTF
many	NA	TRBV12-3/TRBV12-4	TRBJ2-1	TGTGCCAGCAGTTTTAGGTCCAGCAACAATGAGCAGTTCTTC	CASSFRSSNNEQFF
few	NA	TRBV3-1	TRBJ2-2	TGTGCCAGCAGCCAACATATTAGCGGGACAGACACCGGGGAGCTGTTTTTT	CASSQHISGTDTGELFF
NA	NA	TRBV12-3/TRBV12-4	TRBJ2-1	TGTACCATCAGTTTATCGGGGCTAGCTGTGCCCCGAGACAACAATGAGCAGTTCTTC	CTISLSGLAVPRDNNEQFF
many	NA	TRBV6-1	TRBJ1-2	TGTGCCAGCAGTGAACAGAAGGGAGATGGCTACACCTTC	CASSEQKGDGYTF
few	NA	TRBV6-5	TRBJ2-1	TGTGCCAGCAGTTACTCAGGGTACAATGAGCAGTTCTTC	CASSYSGYNEQFF
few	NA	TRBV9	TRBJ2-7	TGTGCCAGCAGCGTAGGACAAGGGGGTATGTACGAGCAGTACTTC	CASSVGQGGMYEQYF
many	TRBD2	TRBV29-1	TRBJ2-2	TGCAGCGTTGGAGGGGCTAGCGGCCTGAACACCGGGGAGCTGTTTTTT	CSVGGASGLNTGELFF
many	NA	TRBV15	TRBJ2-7	TGTGCCACCAGCAGAGATCTCTACGAGCAGTACTTC	CATSRDLYEQYF
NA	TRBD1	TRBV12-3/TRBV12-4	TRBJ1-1	TGTGCCAGCAGTCGGACAGGGGATTCAGAAGCTTTCTTT	CASSRTGDSEAFF
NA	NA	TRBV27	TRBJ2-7	TGTGCCAGCGGAACAAGCGCTGCCTACGAGCAGTACTTC	CASGTSAAYEQYF
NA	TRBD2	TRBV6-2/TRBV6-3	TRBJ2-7	TGTGCCAGCAGTTATCTAGCGGGGGGACCCTACGAGCAGTACTTC	CASSYLAGGPYEQYF
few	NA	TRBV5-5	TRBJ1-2	TGTGCCAGCAGCTTCTCTCGTGGAGGGAACTATGGCTACACCTTC	CASSFSRGGNYGYTF
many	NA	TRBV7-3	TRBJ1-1	TGTGCCAGCAGCTTAGTGTCACGGGGTGAAGCTTTCTTT	CASSLVSRGEAFF
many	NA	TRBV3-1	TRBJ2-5	TGTGCCAGCAGCCAACTAGGGACCCAGTACTTC	CASSQLGTQYF
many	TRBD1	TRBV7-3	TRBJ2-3	TGTGCCAGCAGCTCAGGGGGCGGCACAGATACGCAGTATTTT	CASSSGGGTDTQYF
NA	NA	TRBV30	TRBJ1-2	TGTGCCTGGAGGGTAACAGGGAACTATGGCTACACCTTC	CAWRVTGNYGYTF
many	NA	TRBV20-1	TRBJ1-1	TGCAGTGCTAGAGTTCTATTTGCGGGCACTGAAGCTTTCTTT	CSARVLFAGTEAFF
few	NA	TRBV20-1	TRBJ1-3	TGCAGTGCTGTGGGGCGCGCTGGAAACACCATATATTTT	CSAVGRAGNTIYF
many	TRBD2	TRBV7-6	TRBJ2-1	TGTGCCAGCAGCTCACGACTAGCGGGTGAGCAGTTCTTC	CASSSRLAGEQFF
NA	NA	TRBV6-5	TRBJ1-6	TGTGCCAGCAGTTACCCCAATTCACCCCTCCACTTT	CASSYPNSPLHF